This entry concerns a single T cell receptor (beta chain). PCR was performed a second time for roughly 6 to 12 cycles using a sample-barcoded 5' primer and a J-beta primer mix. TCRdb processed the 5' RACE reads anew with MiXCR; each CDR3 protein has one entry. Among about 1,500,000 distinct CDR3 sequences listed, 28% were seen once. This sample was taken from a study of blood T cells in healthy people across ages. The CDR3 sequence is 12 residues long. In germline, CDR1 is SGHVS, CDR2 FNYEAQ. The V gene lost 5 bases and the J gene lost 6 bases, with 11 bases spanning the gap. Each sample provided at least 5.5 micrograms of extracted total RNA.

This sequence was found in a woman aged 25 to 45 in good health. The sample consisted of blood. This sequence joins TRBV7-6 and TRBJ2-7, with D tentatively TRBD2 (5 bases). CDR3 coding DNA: TGTGCCAGCAGCCAACTAGTCTCCGAGCAGTACTTC. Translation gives CASSQLVSEQYF.